These T cell receptor beta chains were read from a single sample in a study of regulatory T cells in long-lasting Graves disease. One entry per CDR3 protein results from TCRdb running MiXCR on the multiplex PCR reads. There are roughly 560,000 distinct CDR3 sequences in the sample; about 16% occur only once, and roughly 25% lies in the top ten. In addition, the sample was reused for a study of T cells in Graves' hyperthyroidism and ophthalmopathy.

Sequencing was performed on peripheral blood mononuclear cells (PBMCs), taken at new diagnosis, from a patient treated with antithyroid drugs. These receptors originate from a woman aged 35-60 years with Graves disease. Each CDR3 is given with its conserved first and last residue. A D gene is named only where the DNA matches it firmly. Clone size is shown for a subset of rows, as once, few, many or a class of expanded clone.

clone_size,v_call,j_call,d_call,cdr3_nt,cdr3_aa
few,TRBV24-1,TRBJ2-3,TRBD2,TGTGCCACCAGTGCGACTAGCGTGAATACGCAGTATTTT,CATSATSVNTQYF
many,TRBV5-1,TRBJ1-1,.,TGCGCCAGCAGCTTTCGTGGACAGAACATGAACACTGAAGCTTTCTTT,CASSFRGQNMNTEAFF
.,TRBV20-1,TRBJ1-5,.,TGCAGTGCCTCCCCAGGGCACAGCAATCAGCCCCAGCATTTT,CSASPGHSNQPQHF
few,TRBV5-1,TRBJ2-7,TRBD2,TGCGCCAGCAGCTTGGGTCCGGGTATGGGACTAGCGGACTACGAGCAGTACTTC,CASSLGPGMGLADYEQYF
few,TRBV5-1,TRBJ1-2,TRBD1,TGCGCCAGCAGCTCGGACAGGGGAACATATGGCTACACCTTC,CASSSDRGTYGYTF
.,TRBV5-1,TRBJ1-6,.,TGCGCCAGCAGGAGGGTGGGCGGATCACCCCTCCACTTT,CASRRVGGSPLHF
many,TRBV15,TRBJ1-1,.,TGTGCCACCAGCAGAGATTCGGGTCGGAACACTGAAGCTTTCTTT,CATSRDSGRNTEAFF
few,TRBV6-2/TRBV6-3,TRBJ2-4,TRBD2,TGTGCCAGCAGTTACTCGAGGGGAGGGTTAGCCAAAAACATTCAGTACTTC,CASSYSRGGLAKNIQYF
.,TRBV6-5,TRBJ2-2,.,TGTGCCAGCAGTTACGTCCTCGGCACCGGGGAGCTGTTTTTT,CASSYVLGTGELFF
.,TRBV5-1,TRBJ2-5,TRBD2,TGCGCCAGCAGCTCAGTCGGGGGGATGCAAGAGACCCAGTACTTC,CASSSVGGMQETQYF
.,TRBV6-2/TRBV6-3,TRBJ2-7,TRBD2,TGTGCCAGCAGTTACGGGGGGGGGTCCGGATACGAGCAGTACTTC,CASSYGGGSGYEQYF
many,TRBV3-1,TRBJ1-1,.,TGTGCCAGCAGCCTCGCGAATATGAACACTGAAGCTTTCTTT,CASSLANMNTEAFF
few,TRBV14,TRBJ2-7,.,TGTGCCAGCAGACGGTCGGCAGAAATCGGCTTGGGCCACGAGCAGTACTTC,CASRRSAEIGLGHEQYF
.,TRBV19,TRBJ1-1,.,TGTGCCTCGGCCGAGCAGGGACACACTGAAGCTTTCTTT,CASAEQGHTEAFF
.,TRBV13,TRBJ1-3,TRBD1,TGTGCCAACAGCTCCGACAGGGACGGCACCATATATTTT,CANSSDRDGTIYF
many,TRBV4-1,TRBJ1-5,TRBD1,TGCGCCAGCAGCCAAGGTACAGGGGGTAGCAATCAGCCCCAGCATTTT,CASSQGTGGSNQPQHF
.,TRBV19,TRBJ2-2,.,TGTGCCAGTAGAGACTTAAATCTGAACACCGGGGAGCTGTTTTTT,CASRDLNLNTGELFF
many,TRBV28,TRBJ2-1,.,TGTGCCAGCGTCGGCAGTCGGCATGAGCAGTTCTTC,CASVGSRHEQFF
.,TRBV18,TRBJ2-1,.,TGTGCCAGCTCACCACCGCACGGGTACAATGAGCAGTTCTTC,CASSPPHGYNEQFF
.,TRBV10-3,TRBJ1-2,.,TGTGCCATCAGTGAGTGGGGGGACGGATCAAACTATGGCTACACCTTC,CAISEWGDGSNYGYTF
many,TRBV27,TRBJ2-7,TRBD2,TGTGCCAGCAGTTTATTGAGGACTAGCGGGGTTGGGGAGCAGTACTTC,CASSLLRTSGVGEQYF
many,TRBV6-1,TRBJ2-3,TRBD2,TGTGCCAGCAGCCTAACACCTAGCGGTCGCACAGATACGCAGTATTTT,CASSLTPSGRTDTQYF
.,TRBV15,TRBJ2-7,TRBD1,TGTGCCACCAGCCGCCACCGGACAGGGATGTCCGAGCAGTACTTC,CATSRHRTGMSEQYF
many,TRBV5-6,TRBJ2-1,.,TGTGCCAGCAGCTTTTTTTCCTACAATGAGCAGTTCTTC,CASSFFSYNEQFF
few,TRBV5-1,TRBJ2-5,TRBD2,TGCGCCAGCCATGGGGAGGGGAGAGAGACCCAGTACTTC,CASHGEGRETQYF
few,TRBV7-3,TRBJ2-1,TRBD1,TGTGCCAGCAGCCCGGGACAGGGATTCAATGAGCAGTTCTTC,CASSPGQGFNEQFF
many,TRBV7-2,TRBJ2-7,TRBD2,TGTGCCAGCAGCTTAGGGGGGACTAGCTACTACGAGCAGTACTTC,CASSLGGTSYYEQYF
few,TRBV15,TRBJ2-5,.,TGTGCCACCAGCAGAGAGGCGGTACGCGGGGAGACCCAGTACTTC,CATSREAVRGETQYF
many,TRBV30,TRBJ1-2,.,TGTGCCAGCACCCCAGGGGCTAACTATGGCTACACCTTC,CASTPGANYGYTF
.,TRBV7-9,TRBJ1-2,TRBD1,TGTGCCAGCAGCTTAACCAGGGACAGCCGTCACTACACCTTC,CASSLTRDSRHYTF
many,TRBV20-1,TRBJ2-3,TRBD2,TGCAGTGCTAGGGGGGGGGAAACCGGGACTCCACCGGATACGCAGTATTTT,CSARGGETGTPPDTQYF
.,TRBV7-9,TRBJ1-5,.,TGTGCCAGCAACCCGATAACAGGGAATCAGCCCCAGCATTTT,CASNPITGNQPQHF
few,TRBV20-1,TRBJ2-1,.,TGCAGTGCTAGAGTGGGGGCCAGGGGCAATGAGCAGTTCTTC,CSARVGARGNEQFF
few,TRBV15,TRBJ2-5,TRBD2,TGTGCCACCAGCAGAGCGTCTAGCGGGGGGCCTTTTGAGACCCAGTACTTC,CATSRASSGGPFETQYF
many,TRBV10-3,TRBJ2-1,.,TGTGCCATCAGTGAGTCAGAGGGGGGCTACAATGAGCAGTTCTTC,CAISESEGGYNEQFF